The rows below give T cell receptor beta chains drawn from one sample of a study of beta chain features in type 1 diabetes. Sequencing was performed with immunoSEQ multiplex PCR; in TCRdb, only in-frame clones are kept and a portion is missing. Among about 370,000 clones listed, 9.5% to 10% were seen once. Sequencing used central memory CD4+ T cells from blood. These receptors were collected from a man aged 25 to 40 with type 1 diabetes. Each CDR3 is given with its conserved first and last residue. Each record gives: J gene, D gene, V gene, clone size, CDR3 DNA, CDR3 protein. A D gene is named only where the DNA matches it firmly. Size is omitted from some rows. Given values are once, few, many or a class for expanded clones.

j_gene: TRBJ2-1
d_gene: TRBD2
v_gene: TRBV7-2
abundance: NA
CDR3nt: TGTGCCAGCAGCGGAGGGACTAGCGGGAACTACAATGAGCAGTTCTTC
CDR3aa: CASSGGTSGNYNEQFF

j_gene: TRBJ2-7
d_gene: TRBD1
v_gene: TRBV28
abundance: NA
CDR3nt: TGTGCCAGCAGCCGGAGACAGGGCACCTACGAGCAGTACTTC
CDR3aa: CASSRRQGTYEQYF

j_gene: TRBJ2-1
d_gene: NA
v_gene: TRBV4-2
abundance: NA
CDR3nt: TGTGCCAGCAGCCAAGAGTACAGGGGGGGCAATGAGCAGTTCTTC
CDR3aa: CASSQEYRGGNEQFF

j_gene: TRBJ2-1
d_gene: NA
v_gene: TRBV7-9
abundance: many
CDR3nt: TGTGCCAGCAGCCCGGCGTTCGTCGGTGAGCAGTTCTTC
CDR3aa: CASSPAFVGEQFF

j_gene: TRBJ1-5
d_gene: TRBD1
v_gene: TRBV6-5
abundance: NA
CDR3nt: TGTGCCAGCATGGACAGGAGCAATCAGCCCCAGCATTTT
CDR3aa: CASMDRSNQPQHF

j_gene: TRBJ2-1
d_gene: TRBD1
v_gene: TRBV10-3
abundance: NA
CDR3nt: TGTGCCAGCAGTTTAGATCCCGGGACAGGGGGCGAACAGTTCTTC
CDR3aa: CASSLDPGTGGEQFF

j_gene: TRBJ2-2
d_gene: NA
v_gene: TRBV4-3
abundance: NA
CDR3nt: TGCGCCAGCAGCCCTCTCCACCCAGCCGGGGAGCTGTTTTTT
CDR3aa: CASSPLHPAGELFF

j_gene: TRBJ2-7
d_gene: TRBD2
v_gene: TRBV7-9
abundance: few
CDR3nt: TGTGCCAGCAGCTTACAATACGGGAGGGCCATTGACGAGCAGTACTTC
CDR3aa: CASSLQYGRAIDEQYF

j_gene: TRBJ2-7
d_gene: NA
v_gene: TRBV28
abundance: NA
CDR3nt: TGTGCCAGCAGACCTCCCCCACGAGGTCCCTCGGGGTACGAGCAGTACTTC
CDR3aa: CASRPPPRGPSGYEQYF

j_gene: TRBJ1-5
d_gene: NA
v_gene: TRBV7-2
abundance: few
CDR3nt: TGTGCCAGCAGCTTAGGGGGGCAGAGCAATCAGCCCCAGCATTTT
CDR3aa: CASSLGGQSNQPQHF

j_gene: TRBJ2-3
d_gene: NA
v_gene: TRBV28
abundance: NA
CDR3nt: TGTGCCAGCAGTTTAGCAAGCACCGGTACAGATACGCAGTATTTT
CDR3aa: CASSLASTGTDTQYF

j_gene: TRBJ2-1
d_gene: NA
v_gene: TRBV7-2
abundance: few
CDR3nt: TGCGCCAGCAGCTCAGGACAGACCCCATACAATGAGCAGTTCTTC
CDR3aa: CASSSGQTPYNEQFF

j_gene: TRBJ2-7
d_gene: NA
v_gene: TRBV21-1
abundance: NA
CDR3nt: TGTGCCAGCACCACCCCCTACGAGCAGTACTTC
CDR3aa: CASTTPYEQYF

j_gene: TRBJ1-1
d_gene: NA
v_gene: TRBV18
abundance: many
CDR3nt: TGTGCCAGCTCAGGGGACGCTGAAGCTTTCTTT
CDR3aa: CASSGDAEAFF

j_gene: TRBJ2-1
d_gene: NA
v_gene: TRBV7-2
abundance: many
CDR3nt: TGTGCCAGCAGCCCGGGACGCGCCTCCTACAATGAGCAGTTCTTC
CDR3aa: CASSPGRASYNEQFF

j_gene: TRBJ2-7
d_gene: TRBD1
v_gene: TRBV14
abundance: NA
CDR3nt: TGTGCCAGCAGCTCAAGCGACAGGGCCCACGAGCAGTACTTC
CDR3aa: CASSSSDRAHEQYF

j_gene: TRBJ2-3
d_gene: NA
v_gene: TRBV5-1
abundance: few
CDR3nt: TGCGCCAGCAGCTTGTCTGCGGAAGTAGATACGCAGTATTTT
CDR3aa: CASSLSAEVDTQYF

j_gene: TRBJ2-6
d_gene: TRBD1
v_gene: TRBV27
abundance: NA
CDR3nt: TGTGCCAGCAGTTTAGGGACAGTTACTTATGGGGCCAACGTCCTGACTTTC
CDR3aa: CASSLGTVTYGANVLTF

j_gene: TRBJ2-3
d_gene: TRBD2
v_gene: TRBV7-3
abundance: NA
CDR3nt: TGTGCCAGCAGCTCCCTCGGACTAGCACAACGCACAGATACGCAGTATTTT
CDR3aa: CASSSLGLAQRTDTQYF

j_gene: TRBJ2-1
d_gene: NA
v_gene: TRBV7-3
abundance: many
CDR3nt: TGTGCCAGCACCCCTCCCTCCCAAAATTCCTACAATGAGCAGTTCTTC
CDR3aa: CASTPPSQNSYNEQFF

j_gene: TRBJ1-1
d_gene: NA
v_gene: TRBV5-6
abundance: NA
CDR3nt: TGTGCCAGCAGCTTGGACCGGGGGACGGTGGTGTTTTTAACTGAAGCTTTCTTT
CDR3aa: CASSLDRGTVVFLTEAFF

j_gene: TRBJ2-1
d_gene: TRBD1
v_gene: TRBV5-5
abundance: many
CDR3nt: TGTGCCAGCAGCTGGGGGACAGGTAACTCCTACAATGAGCAGTTCTTC
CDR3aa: CASSWGTGNSYNEQFF

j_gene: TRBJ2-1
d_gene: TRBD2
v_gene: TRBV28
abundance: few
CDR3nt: TGTGCCAGCAACTCCCTAGCGGGAGGTTGGAATGAGCAGTTCTTC
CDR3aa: CASNSLAGGWNEQFF

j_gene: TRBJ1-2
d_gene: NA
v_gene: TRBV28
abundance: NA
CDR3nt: TGTGCCAGCAGTTCTGAGAGCGGCTACACCTTC
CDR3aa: CASSSESGYTF

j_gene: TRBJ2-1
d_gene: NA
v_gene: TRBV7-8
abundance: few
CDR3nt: TGTGCCAGCAGCTTATCCCCCACAGGGACCGATAGAAGAGAGCAGTTCTTC
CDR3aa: CASSLSPTGTDRREQFF

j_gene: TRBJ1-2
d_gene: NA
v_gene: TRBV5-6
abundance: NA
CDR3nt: TGTGCCAGCAGCTCCCTTCAAACGCAACGCGGCTACACCTTC
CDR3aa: CASSSLQTQRGYTF

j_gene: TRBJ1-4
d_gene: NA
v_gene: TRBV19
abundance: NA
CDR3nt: TGTGCCAGTTCCCGGGGGGGAAATAATGAAAAACTGTTTTTT
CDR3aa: CASSRGGNNEKLFF

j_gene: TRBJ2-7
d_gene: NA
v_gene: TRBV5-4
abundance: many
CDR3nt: TGTGCCAGCAGCTCTCAGGGGAGGAGCTCCTACGAGCAGTACTTC
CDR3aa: CASSSQGRSSYEQYF

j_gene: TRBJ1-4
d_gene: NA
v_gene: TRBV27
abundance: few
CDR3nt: TGTGCCAGCAGTTTTTTCCGGGGGGGCAATGAAAAACTGTTTTTT
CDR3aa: CASSFFRGGNEKLFF

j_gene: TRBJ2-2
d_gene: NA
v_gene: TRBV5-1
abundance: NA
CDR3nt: TGCGCCAGCAGCTTGGTGGTTTTAACAGGGGAGCTGTTTTTT
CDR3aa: CASSLVVLTGELFF

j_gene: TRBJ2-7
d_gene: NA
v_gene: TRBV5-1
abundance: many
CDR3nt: TGCGCCAGCAGCCCGACTGGGGGGAGGAGTTACGAGCAGTACTTC
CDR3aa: CASSPTGGRSYEQYF

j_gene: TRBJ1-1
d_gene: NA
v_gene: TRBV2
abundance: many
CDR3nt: TGTGCCAGCATCTCAAGGAACCCTGAAGCTTTCTTT
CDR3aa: CASISRNPEAFF

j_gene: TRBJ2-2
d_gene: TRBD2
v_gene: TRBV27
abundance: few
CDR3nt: TGTGCCAGCAGCTGGGCCGGGACTAAGAACACCGGGGAGCTGTTTTTT
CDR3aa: CASSWAGTKNTGELFF

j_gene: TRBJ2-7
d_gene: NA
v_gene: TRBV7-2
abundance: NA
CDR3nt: TGTGCCAGCAGCTTAGTACCCTCCCATGACTTTTACGAGCAGTACTTC
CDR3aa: CASSLVPSHDFYEQYF

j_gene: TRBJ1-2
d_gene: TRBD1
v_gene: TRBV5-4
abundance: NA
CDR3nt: TGTGCCAGCAGCCTGGACAGGGTAGACTATGGCTACACCTTC
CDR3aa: CASSLDRVDYGYTF

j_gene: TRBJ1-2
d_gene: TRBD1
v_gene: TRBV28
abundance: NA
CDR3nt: TGTGCCAGCAGTTCCCCCCCAGGGGGTCTTAACTATGGCTACACCTTC
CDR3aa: CASSSPPGGLNYGYTF

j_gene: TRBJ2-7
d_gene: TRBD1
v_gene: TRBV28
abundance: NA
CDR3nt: TGTGCCAGCGTCCCGGGACAGGGTTACGAGCAGTACTTC
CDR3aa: CASVPGQGYEQYF

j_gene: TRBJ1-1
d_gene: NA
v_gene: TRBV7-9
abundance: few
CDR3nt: TGTGCCAGCAGCTCAAAGTCAACTCGACAAGACCCTGAAGCTTTCTTT
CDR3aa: CASSSKSTRQDPEAFF

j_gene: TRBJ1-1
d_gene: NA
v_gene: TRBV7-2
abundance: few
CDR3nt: TGTGCCAGCAGCTTAGGAGGTGGGGACACTGAAGCTTTCTTT
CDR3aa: CASSLGGGDTEAFF

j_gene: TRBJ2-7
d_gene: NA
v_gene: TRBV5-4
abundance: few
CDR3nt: TGTGCCAGCAGCCCCCGGAGGGGAGGAGCCTACGAGCAGTACTTC
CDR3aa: CASSPRRGGAYEQYF

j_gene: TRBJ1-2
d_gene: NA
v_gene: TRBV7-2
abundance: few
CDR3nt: TGTGCCAGCAGCTTAGCAGGGAGTGGTGGCTACACCTTC
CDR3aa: CASSLAGSGGYTF

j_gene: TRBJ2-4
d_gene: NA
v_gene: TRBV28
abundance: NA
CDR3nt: TGTGCCAGCAGTCCCTTCGGACAGATACTAGCCAAAAACATTCAGTACTTC
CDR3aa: CASSPFGQILAKNIQYF

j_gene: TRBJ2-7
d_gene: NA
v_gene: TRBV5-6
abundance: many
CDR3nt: TGTGCCAGCAGCTCCGAGGGGCGGGGAGCGGCCCACGAGCAGTACTTC
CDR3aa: CASSSEGRGAAHEQYF